This note documents a single T cell receptor beta chain sequence. This sample was included in a study of shared T cell receptors in the human thymus. The ends lost 7 bases at V and 3 bases at J; junction bases unmatched: 11. Germline V lookup: CDR1 MDHEN, CDR2 SYDVKM. This CDR3 comprises 17 residues. Sequenced by immunoSEQ multiplex PCR; TCRdb stores in-frame clones only, minus some. The table lists almost 550,000 clones, approximately 80% of them singletons. These data also featured in a second study, about human thymus T cells. That study adds: Those donating were healthy Finnish infants in corrective surgery for congenital heart defects. Resections obtained during corrective heart surgery supplied the thymus tissue. Seemingly biased V and J gene usage marked thymic and blood repertoires.

The sample consisted of thymocytes. V is TRBV28 and J is TRBJ2-3, with 12 bases identical to TRBD2. The receptor comes from a boy in the first two years of life with a congenital heart defect. The CDR3 DNA follows: TGTGCCAGCATAAGTCAGACTAGCGGGAGTAAAACAGATACGCAGTATTTT. This encodes CASISQTSGSKTDTQYF.